This TCR beta chain was retrieved from a study of molecular identifiers for immune sequencing clone quantification. Points from the study as a whole: Over 98% of effector molecules, but under 1% in naive cells, were held by clones with more than 20 RNA copies. Spiked Jurkat TCR RNA equivalent to one cell was reportedly detectable in around 980,000 naive cells.

The CDR3 is 14 amino acids. Per germline, CDR1 LGHNA and CDR2 YSLEER. Comment on this clonotype: The antigen remains undetermined. Just one base apart from a much larger clone, this may be a read error.

Listed TCR primers, together with previously described methods, were used for the bulk TCR libraries. TCRdb redid the calling of the PCR reads with MiXCR, one entry per CDR3 protein. The table records some 320,000 distinct CDR3 sequences, 20% to 25% of them present only once. Naive CD8 sequencing libraries were generated from roughly 18,000 to 920,000 sorted cells, with 10%, 30% or 50% RNA as input. This sequence originates from a human donor in good health. Some libraries in this study had Jurkat cell RNA spiked in. Sequencing input: naive CD8+ T cells from blood, with Jurkat cell RNA spiked in. Indicated subset: FACS-sorted CD8+CD4-CCR7+CD45RA+ naive T cells. The chain is built from TRBV4-3 and TRBJ2-1; 9 bases fit TRBD2. The CDR3 DNA reads TGCACCAGCAGCCAAGATAGCGGGGGCAATGAGCAGTTCTTC. Translation gives CTSSQDSGGNEQFF.